A selection of T cell receptor beta chains follows, all from one sample in a study of read filtering for tumor transcriptome and immune sequencing. Each CDR3 protein gets one entry after TCRdb re-called the reads with MiXCR. The data show around 130,000 distinct CDR3 sequences, approximately 13% seen once. Material for sequencing was a population of CD138-negative cells sorted from bone marrow. The source of these receptors is a donor at least 40 years old with multiple myeloma. Both conserved end residues are part of each CDR3. Each record gives: D gene, V gene, clone size, J gene, CDR3 DNA, CDR3 protein. The D gene is left open where the match is weak. The size field is filled for only some rows; it gives once, few, many or a size class.

>TRBD2|TRBV11-2|NA|TRBJ2-7
TGTGCCAGCAGCTTCCCGGGACTAGCGGGAGCACCACTAACCTACGAGCAGTACTTC
CASSFPGLAGAPLTYEQYF
>TRBD2|TRBV29-1|many|TRBJ2-7
TGCAGCGTTGTTGTTGCGGGAGTAGGTTACGAGCAGTACTTC
CSVVVAGVGYEQYF
>NA|TRBV7-9|few|TRBJ2-3
TGTGCCAGCAGCTTCTCCCCCCACGTCCCAGATACGCAGTATTTT
CASSFSPHVPDTQYF
>TRBD2|TRBV7-6|many|TRBJ2-7
TGTGCCAGCAGCCTAGGACTAGCGGGAGTCTACGAGCAGTACTTC
CASSLGLAGVYEQYF
>TRBD1|TRBV6-2/TRBV6-3|many|TRBJ2-7
TGTGCCAGCAGTTACTCGACCTTCGGGACAGGGTACTACGAGCAGTACTTC
CASSYSTFGTGYYEQYF
>NA|TRBV7-2|many|TRBJ1-5
TGTGCCAGCAGCTACCTTTATAGCAATCAGCCCCAGCATTTT
CASSYLYSNQPQHF
>NA|TRBV6-2/TRBV6-3|few|TRBJ2-5
TGTGCCAGCAGCCGTCTGCGGCAAGAGACCCAGTACTTC
CASSRLRQETQYF
>TRBD2|TRBV20-1|NA|TRBJ2-1
TGCAGTGCTAGAGCGGTCGGTAGCGGGGAAGGGCAGTTCTTC
CSARAVGSGEGQFF
>NA|TRBV20-1|many|TRBJ2-4
TGCAGTGCTGCCCCCAAAAACATTCAGTACTTC
CSAAPKNIQYF
>TRBD1|TRBV3-1|many|TRBJ2-7
TGTGCCAGCAGCCGGACAGGCGAGCAGTACTTC
CASSRTGEQYF
>TRBD2|TRBV6-5|many|TRBJ2-1
TGTGCCAGCAGTTACTCGAGGACAACTAGCGGGAGTCCCTACAATGAGCAGTTCTTC
CASSYSRTTSGSPYNEQFF
>TRBD1|TRBV20-1|many|TRBJ2-3
TGCAGTGCTAGACGGACAGGGGCACCCACAGATACGCAGTATTTT
CSARRTGAPTDTQYF
>NA|TRBV20-1|many|TRBJ2-4
TGCAGTGCTAGTATGGAATTTCGAAACATTCAGTACTTC
CSASMEFRNIQYF
>NA|TRBV11-2|many|TRBJ2-1
TGTGCCAGCAGCCTCGTGCCCGGACTAACCTACAATGAGCAGTTCTTC
CASSLVPGLTYNEQFF
>NA|TRBV11-2|many|TRBJ2-7
TGTGCCAGCAGCTTCAACGGACAGTCCTACGAGCAGTACTTC
CASSFNGQSYEQYF
>NA|TRBV6-2/TRBV6-3|many|TRBJ2-1
TGTGCCAGCAGTTACTCGTACCCCCATGAGCAGTTCTTC
CASSYSYPHEQFF
>NA|TRBV12-5|many|TRBJ2-1
TGTGCTAGTGGTTTGGTGACTGAGCAGTTCTTC
CASGLVTEQFF
>NA|TRBV7-9|many|TRBJ1-1
TGTGCCAGCAGCTTACCGGTAACGTACACTGAAGCTTTCTTT
CASSLPVTYTEAFF
>TRBD2|TRBV12-3/TRBV12-4|many|TRBJ2-5
TGTGCCAGCAGTTTTTGGACTAGCGGGAGGGCCGGGGAGACCCAGTACTTC
CASSFWTSGRAGETQYF
>TRBD1|TRBV12-3/TRBV12-4|NA|TRBJ2-5
TGTGCCAGCAGGCTACAGGGGCATGAGACCCAGTACTTC
CASRLQGHETQYF
>NA|TRBV29-1|many|TRBJ2-7
TGCAGCGTTGCCAGGGGCCCTAACGAGCAGTACTTC
CSVARGPNEQYF
>NA|TRBV7-9|many|TRBJ2-1
TGTGCCAGCAGCTTAGCCGGGCGTGAGCAGTTCTTC
CASSLAGREQFF
>TRBD2|TRBV7-9|few|TRBJ2-5
TGTGCCAGCAGCGCAAGCGGGAGATTAGAGACCCAGTACTTC
CASSASGRLETQYF
>TRBD2|TRBV11-2|many|TRBJ2-7
TGTGCCAGCAGCTCTCCGGTTAGCGGGAGCCCAAACGAGCAGTACTTC
CASSSPVSGSPNEQYF
>TRBD1|TRBV7-2|few|TRBJ1-1
TGTGCCAGCGGGCGGACAGGGATGAACACTGAAGCTTTCTTT
CASGRTGMNTEAFF
>TRBD1|TRBV6-2/TRBV6-3|many|TRBJ2-7
TGTGCCAGCAGTTATTGGCCGGGACAGGGTGCTTACGAGCAGTACTTC
CASSYWPGQGAYEQYF
>NA|TRBV29-1|many|TRBJ2-2
TGCAGCGCCGCGCGGGGAGCGAACACCGGGGAGCTGTTTTTT
CSAARGANTGELFF
>TRBD1|TRBV18|NA|TRBJ2-2
TGTGCCAGCTCCCGACTACGACAGGGCCACACCGGGGAGCTGTTTTTT
CASSRLRQGHTGELFF
>TRBD2|TRBV4-3|NA|TRBJ2-4
TGCGCCAGCAGCCAAGGGCTAGCGGGCGTTACCAACATTCAGTACTTC
CASSQGLAGVTNIQYF
>NA|TRBV10-3|many|TRBJ2-1
TGTGCCATTCGACATAGATCTATGGATGAGCAGTTCTTC
CAIRHRSMDEQFF
>TRBD1|TRBV19|NA|TRBJ1-2
TGTGCCAGTAGTATAGGACAGGGTGGCTATGGCTACACCTTC
CASSIGQGGYGYTF
>TRBD1|TRBV29-1|many|TRBJ2-3
TGCAGCGCACTGACAGGGACGGATACGCAGTATTTT
CSALTGTDTQYF
>NA|TRBV20-1|many|TRBJ2-7
TGCAGTGCTAGAGATCTCAGCGGTGAGAGGTACTTC
CSARDLSGERYF
>TRBD2|TRBV7-2|few|TRBJ2-5
TGTGCCAGCAGCTTCGGACTAGCGGGAAACCAAGAGACCCAGTACTTC
CASSFGLAGNQETQYF
>TRBD1|TRBV5-1|many|TRBJ1-2
TGCGCCAGCAGCTTGGTACCGGGACAGGGAACGAACTATGGCTACACCTTC
CASSLVPGQGTNYGYTF
>TRBD1|TRBV6-2/TRBV6-3|NA|TRBJ2-2
TGTGCCAGCAACCGACGGACAGGGAACACCGGGGAGCTGTTTTTT
CASNRRTGNTGELFF
>TRBD1|TRBV6-1|many|TRBJ1-5
TGTGCCAGCAGTGAAGCTCCCCGGGACAGGCGCCCGAATCAGCCCCAGCATTTT
CASSEAPRDRRPNQPQHF
>TRBD2|TRBV7-3|many|TRBJ2-2
TGTGCCAGCAGCAGACGAGTAGCGGGAGGAATGAACACCGGGGAGCTGTTTTTT
CASSRRVAGGMNTGELFF
>TRBD1|TRBV6-6|many|TRBJ2-7
TGTGCCAGCAGTTACTCGCGGTTCGGGACAGGGGACCACGAGCAGTACTTC
CASSYSRFGTGDHEQYF
>TRBD2|TRBV24-1|few|TRBJ2-3
TGTGCCACCAGTGATTTGACCCTAGCGGGAGGGCCAGATACGCAGTATTTT
CATSDLTLAGGPDTQYF
>NA|TRBV20-1|many|TRBJ2-7
TGCAGTGCCTCGTCCCCATCCTACGCCTACGAGCAGTACTTC
CSASSPSYAYEQYF
>NA|TRBV30|many|TRBJ2-4
TGTGCCTGGAGTGGTATAGGGCTAGCCAAAAACATTCAGTACTTC
CAWSGIGLAKNIQYF
>TRBD1|TRBV29-1|many|TRBJ1-2
TGCAGCGCTGCCGGAGCCCTGGGACAGAGGGTGGACTATGGCTACACCTTC
CSAAGALGQRVDYGYTF
>NA|TRBV12-3/TRBV12-4|many|TRBJ1-1
TGTGCCAGCAGACCCCCTGGAGGTACTGAAGCTTTCTTT
CASRPPGGTEAFF
>TRBD2|TRBV20-1|many|TRBJ2-1
TGCAGTGCTGTTCCGGGACTAGGCAATGAGCAGTTCTTC
CSAVPGLGNEQFF
>TRBD1|TRBV7-2|many|TRBJ1-5
TGTGCCAGCAGCCCACAGGGGGCTGGCAATCAGCCCCAGCATTTT
CASSPQGAGNQPQHF
>NA|TRBV4-1|many|TRBJ2-1
TGCGCCAGCAGCCGTTTTGGCGGGAACAACAATGAGCAGTTCTTC
CASSRFGGNNNEQFF
>NA|TRBV19|many|TRBJ1-4
TGTGCCAGTAGTAGGTCAGGACCAACTAATGAAAAACTGTTTTTT
CASSRSGPTNEKLFF
>NA|TRBV20-1|NA|TRBJ1-1
TGCAGTGCTAGAGACAGGAGGGAAACTGAAGCTTTCTTT
CSARDRRETEAFF
>TRBD2|TRBV7-9|many|TRBJ2-1
TGTGCCATTCTGAGCGGGAGAGGGGACAATGAGCAGTTCTTC
CAILSGRGDNEQFF